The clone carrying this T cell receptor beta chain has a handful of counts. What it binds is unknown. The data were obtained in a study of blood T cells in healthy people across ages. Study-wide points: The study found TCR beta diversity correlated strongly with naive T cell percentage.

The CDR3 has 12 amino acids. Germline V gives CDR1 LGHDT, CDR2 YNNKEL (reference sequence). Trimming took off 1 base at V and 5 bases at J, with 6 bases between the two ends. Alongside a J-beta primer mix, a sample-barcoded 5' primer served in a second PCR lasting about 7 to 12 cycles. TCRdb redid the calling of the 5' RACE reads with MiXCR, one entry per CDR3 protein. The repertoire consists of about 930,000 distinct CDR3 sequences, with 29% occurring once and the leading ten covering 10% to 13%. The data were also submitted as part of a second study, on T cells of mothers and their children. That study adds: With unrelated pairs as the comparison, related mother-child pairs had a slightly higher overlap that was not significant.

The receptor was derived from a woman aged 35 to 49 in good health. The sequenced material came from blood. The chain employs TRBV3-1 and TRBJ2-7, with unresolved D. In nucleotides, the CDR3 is TGTGCCAGCAGCCAAGTTGGGGACGAGCAGTACTTC. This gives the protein CASSQVGDEQYF.